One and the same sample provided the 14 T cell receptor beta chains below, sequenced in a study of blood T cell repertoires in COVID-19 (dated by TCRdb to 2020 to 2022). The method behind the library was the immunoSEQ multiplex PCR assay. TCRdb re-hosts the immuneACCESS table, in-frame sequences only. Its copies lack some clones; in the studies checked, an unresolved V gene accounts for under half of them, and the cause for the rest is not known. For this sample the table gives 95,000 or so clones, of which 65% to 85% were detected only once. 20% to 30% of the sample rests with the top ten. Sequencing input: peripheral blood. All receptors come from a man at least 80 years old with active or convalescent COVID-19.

The DNA for the CDR3 is TGTGCCAGCAGTTACTCGAGCGGCGGAGGTTACACTGAAGCTTTCTTT. The encoded protein is CASSYSSGGGYTEAFF. V and J are TRBV6-6 and TRBJ1-1, with no clear D. Germline CDR1 is MNHNY and CDR2 is SVGAGI (reference sequence). This CDR3 spans 16 amino acids. The V end was cut by 0 bases, the J end by 3 bases, with 14 bases between.

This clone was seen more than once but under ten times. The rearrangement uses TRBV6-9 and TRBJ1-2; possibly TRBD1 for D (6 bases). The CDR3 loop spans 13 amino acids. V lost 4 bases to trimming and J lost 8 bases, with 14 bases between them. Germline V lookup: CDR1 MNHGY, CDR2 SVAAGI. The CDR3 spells CASSSGELGGYTF. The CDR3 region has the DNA TGTGCCAGCAGTTCAGGGGAGCTGGGCGGCTACACCTTC.

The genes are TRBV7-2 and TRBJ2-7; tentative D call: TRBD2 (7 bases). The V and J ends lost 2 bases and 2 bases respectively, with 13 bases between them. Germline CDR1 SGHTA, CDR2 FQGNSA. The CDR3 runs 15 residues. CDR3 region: CASSLRAGATYEQYF. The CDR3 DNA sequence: TGTGCCAGCAGCTTAAGGGCGGGGGCAACCTACGAGCAGTACTTC.

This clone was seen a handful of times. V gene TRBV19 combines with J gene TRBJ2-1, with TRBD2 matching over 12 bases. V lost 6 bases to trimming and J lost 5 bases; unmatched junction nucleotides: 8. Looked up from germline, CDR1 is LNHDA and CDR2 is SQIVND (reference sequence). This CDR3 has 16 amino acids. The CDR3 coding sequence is TGTGCCAGTAGCGGAACTAGCGGGGGGTGGAACAATGAGCAGTTCTTC. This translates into CASSGTSGGWNNEQFF.

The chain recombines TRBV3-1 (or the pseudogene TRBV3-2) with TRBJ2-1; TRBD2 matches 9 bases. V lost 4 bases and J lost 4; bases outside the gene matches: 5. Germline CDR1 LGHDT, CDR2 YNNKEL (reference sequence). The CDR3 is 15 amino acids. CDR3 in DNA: TGTGCCAGCAGCCGACTAGCGGTAGAGTACAATGAGCAGTTCTTC. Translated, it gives CASSRLAVEYNEQFF.

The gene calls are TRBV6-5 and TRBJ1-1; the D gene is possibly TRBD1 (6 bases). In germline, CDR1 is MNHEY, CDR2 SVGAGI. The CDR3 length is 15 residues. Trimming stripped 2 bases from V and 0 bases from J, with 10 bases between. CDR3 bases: TGTGCCAGCAGTTACGTGGGACATATGAACACTGAAGCTTTCTTT. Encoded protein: CASSYVGHMNTEAFF.

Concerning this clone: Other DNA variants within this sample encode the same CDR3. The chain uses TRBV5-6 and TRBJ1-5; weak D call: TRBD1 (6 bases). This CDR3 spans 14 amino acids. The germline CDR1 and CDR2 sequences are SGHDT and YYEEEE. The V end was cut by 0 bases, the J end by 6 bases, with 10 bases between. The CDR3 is CASSLAGGRQPQHF. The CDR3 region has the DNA TGTGCCAGCAGCTTGGCGGGGGGCCGTCAGCCCCAGCATTTT.

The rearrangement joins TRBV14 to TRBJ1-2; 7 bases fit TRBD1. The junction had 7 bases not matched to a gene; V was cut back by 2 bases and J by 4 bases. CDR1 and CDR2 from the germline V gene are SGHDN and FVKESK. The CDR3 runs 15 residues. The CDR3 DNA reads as TGTGCCAGCAGCCAACAAACCACAGGGGTCTATGGCTACACCTTC. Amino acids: CASSQQTTGVYGYTF.

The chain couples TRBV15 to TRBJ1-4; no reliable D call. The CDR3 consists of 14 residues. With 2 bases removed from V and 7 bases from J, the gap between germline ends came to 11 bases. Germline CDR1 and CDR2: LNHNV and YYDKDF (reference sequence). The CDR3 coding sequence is TGTGCCACCAGCAGACCCGCCCGGAGTGAAAAACTGTTTTTT. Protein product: CATSRPARSEKLFF.

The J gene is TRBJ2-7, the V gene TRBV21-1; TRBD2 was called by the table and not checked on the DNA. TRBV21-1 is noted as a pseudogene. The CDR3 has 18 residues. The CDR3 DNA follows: TGTGCCAGCAGCAAAGGGACCTGGGGGAGCGGGGGTCCGCGCGAGCAGTACTTC. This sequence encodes CASSKGTWGSGGPREQYF.

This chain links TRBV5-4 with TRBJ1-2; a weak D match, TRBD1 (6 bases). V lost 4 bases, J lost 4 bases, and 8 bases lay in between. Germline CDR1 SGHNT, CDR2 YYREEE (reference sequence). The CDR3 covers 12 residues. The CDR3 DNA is TGTGCCAGCAGCCTACAGGGCTATGGCTACACCTTC. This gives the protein CASSLQGYGYTF.

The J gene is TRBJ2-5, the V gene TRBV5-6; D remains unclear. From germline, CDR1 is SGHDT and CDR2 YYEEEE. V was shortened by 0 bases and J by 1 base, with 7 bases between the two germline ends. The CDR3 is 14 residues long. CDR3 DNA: TGTGCCAGCAGCTTGGGGCAGCGCCAAGAGACCCAGTACTTC. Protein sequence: CASSLGQRQETQYF.

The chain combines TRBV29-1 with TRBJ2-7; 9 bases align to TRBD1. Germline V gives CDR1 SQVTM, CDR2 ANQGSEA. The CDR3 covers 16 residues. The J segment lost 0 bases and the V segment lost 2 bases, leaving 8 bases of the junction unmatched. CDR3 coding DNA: TGCAGCGTTGAAATGGCCGGACAGGGGACCTCCTACGAGCAGTACTTC. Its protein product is CSVEMAGQGTSYEQYF.

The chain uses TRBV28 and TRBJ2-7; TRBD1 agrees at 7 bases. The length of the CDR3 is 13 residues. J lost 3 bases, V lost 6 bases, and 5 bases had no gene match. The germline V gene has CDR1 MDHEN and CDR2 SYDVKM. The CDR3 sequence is CASSQGQIYEQYF. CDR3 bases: TGTGCCAGCAGCCAGGGACAGATCTACGAGCAGTACTTC.